These 15 T cell receptor beta chains share one sample of origin, sequenced in a study of T cell responses to AZD1222 COVID-19 vaccine. The table came from immunoSEQ multiplex PCR; TCRdb's copy has only in-frame clones and leaves some out. Of 120,000 to 150,000 clones listed, 70% to 90% are singletons. The input for sequencing was peripheral blood, taken on day 0 of AZD1222 vaccination. These receptors all come from an adult in good health.

The chain recombines TRBV7-2 with TRBJ2-1; no clear D gene. CDR3 size: 13 residues. The V gene lost 0 bases and the J gene lost 1 base, with 1 base spanning the gap. Germline V gives CDR1 SGHTA, CDR2 FQGNSA. The CDR3 DNA follows: TGTGCCAGCAGCTTAGCGTCCTACAATGAGCAGTTCTTC. Its translation is CASSLASYNEQFF.

The V call is TRBV15, the J call TRBJ1-3; no clear D. CDR1 LNHNV and CDR2 YYDKDF come from the germline V gene (reference sequence). V dropped 0 bases and J dropped 0 bases, with 9 bases sitting between them. The CDR3 is 16 amino acids. Written as DNA, the CDR3 is TGTGCCACCAGCAGAGATCCACTCTTCTCTGGAAACACCATATATTTT. Protein sequence: CATSRDPLFSGNTIYF.

The V and J genes are TRBV10-3 and TRBJ2-3, with 9 nucleotides matching TRBD2. V lost 2 bases, J lost 6 bases, and 9 bases stayed unmatched. Germline V gene data show CDR1 as ENHRY and CDR2 as SYGVKD. The CDR3 spans 16 residues. The CDR3 reads CAISESSGRRRDTQYF. The CDR3 DNA reads TGTGCCATCAGTGAGAGTAGCGGGAGAAGACGGGATACGCAGTATTTT.

The chain uses TRBV6-6 and TRBJ1-3; D remains ambiguous. Germline CDR1 reads MNHNY; CDR2 reads SVGAGI (reference sequence). CDR3 length: 15 residues. V was trimmed by 0 bases and J by 1 base, leaving 7 bases between them. The CDR3 region is CASSYSPDSGNTIYF. DNA of the CDR3: TGTGCCAGCAGTTACTCACCTGATTCTGGAAACACCATATATTTT.

V gene TRBV9 combines with J gene TRBJ1-5; D might be TRBD1 (6 bases). Germline CDR1 is SGDLS and CDR2 is YYNGEE. V shed 4 bases and J shed 3 bases, with 14 bases lying between them. The CDR3 is 15 residues long. In nucleotides, the CDR3 is TGTGCCAGCAGCCCCAGGGGAGGCTACAATCAGCCCCAGCATTTT. Its protein is CASSPRGGYNQPQHF.

The V call is TRBV25-1, the J call TRBJ1-1, with D possibly matching TRBD1 (5 bases). CDR3 length: 15 residues. The germline gives CDR1 MGHDK, CDR2 SYGVNS. V gave up 2 bases and J gave up 1 base, with 11 bases separating them. CDR3 sequence (DNA): TGTGCCAGCAGTGAACCCCGGGACGGGAACACTGAAGCTTTCTTT. This gives the protein CASSEPRDGNTEAFF.

This clone was observed a single time. The chain couples TRBV11-2 to TRBJ1-5; a possible D gene is TRBD1 (6 bases). CDR1 SGHAT and CDR2 FQNNGV come from the germline V gene. The CDR3 sequence is 16 residues long. The ends were cut back, 4 bases at V and 3 bases at J, with 16 bases in the middle. CDR3 region: CASSSGVGTPNQPQHF. Written as DNA, the CDR3 is TGTGCCAGCAGCTCCGGTGTGGGGACACCCAATCAGCCCCAGCATTTT.

The chain carries TRBV7-2 and TRBJ2-7, with TRBD2 as a possible D gene (5 bases). Germline V gene data show CDR1 as SGHTA and CDR2 as FQGNSA. The CDR3 spans 14 residues. Trimming took 5 bases from V and 6 from J, leaving 17 bases between them. Here the CDR3 reads CASSQDLRDGEQYF. CDR3 in DNA: TGTGCCAGCAGCCAGGACTTGCGAGATGGCGAGCAGTACTTC.

The chain uses TRBV5-1 and TRBJ2-2; TRBD1 might be the D (5 bases). Trimming removed 5 bases from V and 0 bases from J, with 11 bases in between. Germline CDR1 SGHRS, CDR2 YFSETQ. CDR3 length: 15 residues. In nucleotides, the CDR3 is TGCGCCAGCAGGCTTCAGACAGCGAACACCGGGGAGCTGTTTTTT. This translates into CASRLQTANTGELFF.

The rearrangement links TRBV5-1 to TRBJ2-7; no reliable D call. With 0 bases removed from V and 2 bases from J, the gap between germline ends came to 9 bases. The germline V gene encodes CDR1 SGHRS and CDR2 YFSETQ. This CDR3 region has 14 residues. CDR3 coding DNA: TGCGCCAGCAGCTTGGGCAGGAACACCTACGAGCAGTACTTC. Protein product: CASSLGRNTYEQYF. Using reference TRBV5-1 and TRBJ2-7 for the parts outside the CDR3, the full variable domain is KAGVTQTPRYLIKTRGQQVTLSCSPISGHRSVSWYQQTPGQGLQFLFEYFSETQRNKGNFPGRFSGRQFSNSRSEMNVSTLELGDSALYLCASSLGRNTYEQYFGPGTRLTVT.

The genes are TRBV9 and TRBJ1-1; D gene unclear. The germline V gene encodes CDR1 SGDLS and CDR2 YYNGEE. This CDR3 is 14 amino acids long. V was pared by 1 base and J by 1 base, with 8 bases between. CDR3 DNA: TGTGCCAGCAGCGTATCAGCAGCGAACACTGAAGCTTTCTTT. Translation gives CASSVSAANTEAFF.

The gene calls are TRBV7-7 and TRBJ1-3, with D possibly TRBD1 on 5 matching bases. The CDR3 spans 15 residues. Germline loops: CDR1 SSHAT, CDR2 FNYEAQ (reference sequence). V was trimmed by 11 bases and J by 4 bases, leaving 21 bases between them. The CDR3 here is CARSAGGAGGNTIYF. The CDR3 region has the DNA TGTGCCCGTTCCGCTGGAGGGGCGGGGGGAAACACCATATATTTT.

The chain has TRBV5-1 and TRBJ1-1, with D possibly TRBD1 on 5 matching bases. V was shortened by 4 bases and J by 1 base, with 14 bases between the two germline ends. CDR1 is SGHRS and CDR2 is YFSETQ in the germline V gene. This CDR3 comprises 15 residues. CDR3 nucleotides: TGCGCCAGCAGCCTACGACAGATTGGGAACACTGAAGCTTTCTTT. Its translation: CASSLRQIGNTEAFF.

V is TRBV7-2 and J is TRBJ1-5; D is perhaps TRBD1 (6 bases). Trimming shortened V by 3 bases and J by 1 base, and 16 bases separated the two germline ends. This CDR3 has 17 amino acids. CDR1 is SGHTA, CDR2 FQGNSA, per germline. Here the CDR3 DNA reads TGTGCCAGCAGCTTCCTTGCACAGGGAGTCAGCAATCAGCCCCAGCATTTT. Translating it yields CASSFLAQGVSNQPQHF. Full variable domain (outside the CDR3, taken from reference TRBV7-2 and TRBJ1-5): GAGVSQSPSNKVTEKGKDVELRCDPISGHTALYWYRQSLGQGLEFLIYFQGNSAPDKSGLPSDRFSAERTGGSVSTLTIQRTQQEDSAVYLCASSFLAQGVSNQPQHFGDGTRLSIL.

The chain couples TRBV2 to TRBJ2-1; D is undetermined. From germline, CDR1 is SNHLY and CDR2 FYNNEI. V was trimmed by 6 bases and J by 8 bases, leaving 17 bases between them. There are 14 residues in the CDR3. The CDR3 protein is CASRESRSGYEQFF. DNA for the CDR3: TGTGCCAGCAGAGAGTCCCGGAGTGGCTATGAGCAGTTCTTC.